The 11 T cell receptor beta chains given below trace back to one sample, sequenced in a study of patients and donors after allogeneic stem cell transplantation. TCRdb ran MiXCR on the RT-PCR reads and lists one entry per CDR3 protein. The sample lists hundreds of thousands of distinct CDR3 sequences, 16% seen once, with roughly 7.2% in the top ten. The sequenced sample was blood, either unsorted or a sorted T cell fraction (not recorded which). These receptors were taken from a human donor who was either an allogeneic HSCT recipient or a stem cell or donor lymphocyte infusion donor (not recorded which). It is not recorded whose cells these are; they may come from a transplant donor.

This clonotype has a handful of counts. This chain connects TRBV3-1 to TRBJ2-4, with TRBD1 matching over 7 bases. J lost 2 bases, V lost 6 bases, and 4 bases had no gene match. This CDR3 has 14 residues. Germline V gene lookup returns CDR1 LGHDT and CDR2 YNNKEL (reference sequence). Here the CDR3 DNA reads TGTGCCAGCAGTGTACAGGGGTCCAAAAACATTCAGTACTTC. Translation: CASSVQGSKNIQYF.

The CDR3 sequence: CASSFSMSSYNEQFF. The CDR3 DNA is TGTGCCAGCAGTTTTTCGATGAGCTCCTACAATGAGCAGTTCTTC. The rearrangement links TRBV27 to TRBJ2-1; no definite D call. V was trimmed by 3 bases and J by 0 bases, leaving 9 bases between them. CDR1 MNHEY and CDR2 SMNVEV come from the germline V gene (reference sequence). This CDR3 is built from 15 residues.

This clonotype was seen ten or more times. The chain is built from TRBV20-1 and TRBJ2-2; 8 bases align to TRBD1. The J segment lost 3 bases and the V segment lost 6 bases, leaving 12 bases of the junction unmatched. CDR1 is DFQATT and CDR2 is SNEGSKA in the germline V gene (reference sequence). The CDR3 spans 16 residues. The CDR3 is CSARQGIPWDTGELFF. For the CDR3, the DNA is TGCAGTGCGAGACAGGGGATCCCTTGGGACACCGGGGAGCTGTTTTTT.

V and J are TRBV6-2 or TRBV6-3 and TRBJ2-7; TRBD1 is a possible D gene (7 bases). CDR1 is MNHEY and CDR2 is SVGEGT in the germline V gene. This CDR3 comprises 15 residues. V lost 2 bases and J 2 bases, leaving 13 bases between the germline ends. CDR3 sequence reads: CASSYGGTATYEQYF. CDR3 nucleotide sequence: TGTGCCAGCAGTTACGGAGGGACAGCGACCTACGAGCAGTACTTC.

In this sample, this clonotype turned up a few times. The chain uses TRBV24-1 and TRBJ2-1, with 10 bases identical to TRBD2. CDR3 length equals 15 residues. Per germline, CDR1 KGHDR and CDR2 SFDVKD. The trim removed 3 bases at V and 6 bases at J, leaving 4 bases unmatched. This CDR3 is CATSDSGGGFNEQFF. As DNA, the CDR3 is TGTGCCACCAGTGATAGCGGGGGGGGATTCAATGAGCAGTTCTTC.

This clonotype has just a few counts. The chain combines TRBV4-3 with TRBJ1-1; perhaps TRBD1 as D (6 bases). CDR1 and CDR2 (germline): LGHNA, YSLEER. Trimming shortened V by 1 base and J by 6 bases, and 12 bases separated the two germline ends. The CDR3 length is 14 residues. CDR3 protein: CASSQVRGPAEAFF. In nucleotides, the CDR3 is TGCGCCAGCAGCCAAGTTCGGGGGCCCGCTGAAGCTTTCTTT.

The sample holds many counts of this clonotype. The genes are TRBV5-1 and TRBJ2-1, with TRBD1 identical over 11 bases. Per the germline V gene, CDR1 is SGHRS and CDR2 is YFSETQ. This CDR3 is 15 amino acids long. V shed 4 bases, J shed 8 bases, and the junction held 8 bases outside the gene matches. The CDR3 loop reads CASSRGQGVVDEQFF. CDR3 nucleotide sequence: TGCGCCAGCAGCAGGGGACAGGGGGTGGTTGATGAGCAGTTCTTC. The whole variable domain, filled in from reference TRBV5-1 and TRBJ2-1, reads KAGVTQTPRYLIKTRGQQVTLSCSPISGHRSVSWYQQTPGQGLQFLFEYFSETQRNKGNFPGRFSGRQFSNSRSEMNVSTLELGDSALYLCASSRGQGVVDEQFFGPGTRLTVL.

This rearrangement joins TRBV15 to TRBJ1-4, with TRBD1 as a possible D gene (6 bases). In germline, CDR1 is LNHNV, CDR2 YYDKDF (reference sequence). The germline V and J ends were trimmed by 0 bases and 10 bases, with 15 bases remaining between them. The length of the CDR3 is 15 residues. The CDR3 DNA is TGTGCCACCAGCAGAGAGGCGGGGGCTAGTGTAAAACTGTTTTTT. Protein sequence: CATSREAGASVKLFF.

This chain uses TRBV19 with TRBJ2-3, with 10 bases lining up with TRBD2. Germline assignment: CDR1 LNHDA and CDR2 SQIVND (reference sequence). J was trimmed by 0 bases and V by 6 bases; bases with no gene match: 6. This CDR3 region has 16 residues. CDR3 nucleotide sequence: TGTGCCAGTAGCAATCTAGCGGGGGCTAGCACAGATACGCAGTATTTT. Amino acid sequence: CASSNLAGASTDTQYF.

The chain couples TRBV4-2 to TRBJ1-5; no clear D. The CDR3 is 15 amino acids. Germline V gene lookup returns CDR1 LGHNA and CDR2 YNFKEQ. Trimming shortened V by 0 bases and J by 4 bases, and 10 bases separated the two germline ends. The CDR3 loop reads CASSQERMGNQPQHF. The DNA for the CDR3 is TGTGCCAGCAGCCAAGAAAGAATGGGGAATCAGCCCCAGCATTTT.

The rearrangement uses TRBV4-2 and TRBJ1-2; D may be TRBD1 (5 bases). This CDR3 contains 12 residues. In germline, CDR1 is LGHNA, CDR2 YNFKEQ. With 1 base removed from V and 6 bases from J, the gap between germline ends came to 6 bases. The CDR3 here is CASSQGGHGYTF. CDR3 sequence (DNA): TGTGCCAGCAGCCAAGGGGGCCATGGCTACACCTTC.